The rows below give T cell receptor beta chains drawn from one sample of a study of identical twins. TCRdb passed the 5' RACE reads through MiXCR, listing each CDR3 protein once. This table has under 1 million distinct CDR3 sequences, roughly 12% appearing once. The same data also contributed to another study, on yellow fever vaccine responses in identical twins.

Sequenced sample: PBMCs. The receptors were sampled from a woman aged 18-30 years in good health. The conserved cysteine and the conserved F or W are not part of the CDR3 here. A D gene is named only where the DNA matches it firmly.

D,J,V,CDR3
.,TRBJ1-1,TRBV6-5,ASSYSAGGGTEAF
.,TRBJ2-7,TRBV27,ASSDQGKVYEQY
.,TRBJ2-3,TRBV9,ASSAERSTQITQY
.,TRBJ2-2,TRBV27,ASSRGQTNTGELF
.,TRBJ1-5,TRBV12-3/TRBV12-4,ASGLKPQPQH
TRBD1,TRBJ1-4,TRBV9,ASTRTGRSTNEKLF
TRBD2,TRBJ2-3,TRBV12-3/TRBV12-4,ASSHTQRGSTDTQY
.,TRBJ2-5,TRBV28,ASSPDRGGQY
.,TRBJ2-2,TRBV12-3/TRBV12-4,ATLLWGPGELF
TRBD2,TRBJ2-2,TRBV20-1,SAGQTGRSNTGELF
.,TRBJ2-3,TRBV3-1,ASSPRDTSTDTQY
.,TRBJ2-7,TRBV29-1,SVELPDSSYEQY
TRBD1,TRBJ1-1,TRBV12-3/TRBV12-4,ASSAGTGGFEAF
TRBD1,TRBJ2-2,TRBV5-5,ASSASPGTGSTGELF
TRBD1,TRBJ2-2,TRBV6-1,ASSRDRGDTGELF
TRBD1,TRBJ2-7,TRBV5-1,ASSERTGVTYDQY
.,TRBJ2-1,TRBV20-1,SASGGNSYNEQF
.,TRBJ2-7,TRBV27,ASSLSSYGEQY
.,TRBJ2-1,TRBV12-3/TRBV12-4,ASSPVRYPQINEQF
.,TRBJ1-2,TRBV18,ASSPAAGNYGYT
.,TRBJ1-6,TRBV27,ASRGEVVRDSPLH
.,TRBJ1-3,TRBV12-3/TRBV12-4,ASRPTVSSGNTIY
.,TRBJ1-5,TRBV5-1,ASSSGPGHQPQH
TRBD2,TRBJ2-1,TRBV14,ASSQDSPGLASLFNEQF
TRBD2,TRBJ2-1,TRBV15,ATSRDTGGPYNEQF
.,TRBJ2-7,TRBV9,ASSVEGATGSLSYEQY
TRBD2,TRBJ2-3,TRBV15,ATSPRTSGTDTQY
.,TRBJ1-6,TRBV12-3/TRBV12-4,ASSLRGNSPLH
.,TRBJ2-5,TRBV10-3,AISARGKETQY
.,TRBJ2-3,TRBV21-1,ASSKVTGCTDTQY
.,TRBJ1-1,TRBV7-8,ASSLGSPGSGTEAF
TRBD1,TRBJ2-5,TRBV5-1,ASLRAPGQQETQY
TRBD2,TRBJ2-1,TRBV14,ASSQTSGVSSYNEQF
.,TRBJ2-5,TRBV5-1,ASRLRPLWQGEETQY
TRBD1,TRBJ1-2,TRBV3-1,ASSPTDRGNGYT
.,TRBJ1-3,TRBV5-1,ASSSGQMRY